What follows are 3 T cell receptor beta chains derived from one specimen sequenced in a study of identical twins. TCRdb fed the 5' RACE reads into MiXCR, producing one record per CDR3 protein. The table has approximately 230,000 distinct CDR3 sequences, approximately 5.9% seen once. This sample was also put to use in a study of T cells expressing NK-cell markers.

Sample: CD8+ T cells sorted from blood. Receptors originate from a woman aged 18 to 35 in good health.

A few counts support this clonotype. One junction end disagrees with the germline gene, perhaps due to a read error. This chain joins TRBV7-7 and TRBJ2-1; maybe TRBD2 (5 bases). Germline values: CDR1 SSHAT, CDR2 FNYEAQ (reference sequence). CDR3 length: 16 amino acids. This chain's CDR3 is CASSLLARGMGNEQFF. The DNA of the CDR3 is TGTGCTAGCAGCCTTCTCGCCCGGGGTATGGGAAATGAGCAGTTCTTC. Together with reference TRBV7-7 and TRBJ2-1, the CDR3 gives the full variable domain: GAGVSQSPRYKVTKRGQDVTLRCDPISSHATLYWYQQALGQGPEFLTYFNYEAQPDKSGLPSDRFSAERPEGSISTLTIQRTEQRDSAMYRCASSLLARGMGNEQFFGPGTRLTVL.

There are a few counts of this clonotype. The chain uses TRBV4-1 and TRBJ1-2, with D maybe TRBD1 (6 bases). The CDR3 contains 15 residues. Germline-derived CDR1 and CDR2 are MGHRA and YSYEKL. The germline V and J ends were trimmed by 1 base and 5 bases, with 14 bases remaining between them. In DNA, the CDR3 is TGCGCCAGCAGCCAAGTGGTACAGGGATCATATGGCTACACCTTC. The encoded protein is CASSQVVQGSYGYTF.

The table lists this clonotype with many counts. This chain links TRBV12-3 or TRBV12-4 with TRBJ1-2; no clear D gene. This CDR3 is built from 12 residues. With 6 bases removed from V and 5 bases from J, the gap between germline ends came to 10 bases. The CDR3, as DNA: TGTGCCAGCAGCCCCGCGGGGTATGGCTACACCTTC. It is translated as CASSPAGYGYTF.